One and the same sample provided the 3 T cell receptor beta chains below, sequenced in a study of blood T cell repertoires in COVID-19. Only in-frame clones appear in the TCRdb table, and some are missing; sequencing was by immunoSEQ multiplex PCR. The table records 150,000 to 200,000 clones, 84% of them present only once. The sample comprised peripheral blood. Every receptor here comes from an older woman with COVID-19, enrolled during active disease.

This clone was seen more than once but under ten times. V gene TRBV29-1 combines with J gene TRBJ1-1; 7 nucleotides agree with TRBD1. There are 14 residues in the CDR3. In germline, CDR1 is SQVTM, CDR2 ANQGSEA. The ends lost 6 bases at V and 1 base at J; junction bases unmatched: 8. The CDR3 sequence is CSVRDRAQNTEAFF. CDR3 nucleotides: TGCAGCGTCCGGGACAGAGCTCAGAACACTGAAGCTTTCTTT.

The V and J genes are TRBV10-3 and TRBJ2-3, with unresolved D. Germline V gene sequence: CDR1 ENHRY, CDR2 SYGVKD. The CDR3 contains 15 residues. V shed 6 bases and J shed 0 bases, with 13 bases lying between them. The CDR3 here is CAISQQSSSTDTQYF. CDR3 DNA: TGTGCCATCAGCCAACAGAGTTCTAGCACAGATACGCAGTATTTT.

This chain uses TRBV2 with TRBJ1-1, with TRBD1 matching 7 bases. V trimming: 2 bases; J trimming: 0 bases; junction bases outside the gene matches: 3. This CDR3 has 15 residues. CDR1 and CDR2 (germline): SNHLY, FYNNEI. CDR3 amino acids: CASSEFGTVNTEAFF. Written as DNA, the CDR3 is TGTGCCAGCAGTGAATTTGGGACAGTGAACACTGAAGCTTTCTTT.